This entry describes one TCR beta chain. Original handling: Nucleated cell number was recorded as an estimate derived from reference gene primer amplification. The method was immunoSEQ multiplex PCR; TCRdb's version includes in-frame clones alone and lacks a portion of them. Clone size and the V and J calls come from that table; the DNA yielded D and trimming. The sample shows under 170,000 clones, 84% of them seen only once. These data come from a study of blood T cell repertoires in COVID-19. The wider study: The cDNA or gDNA used as material had been derived from T cells, B-cell-depleted T cells, or PBMCs.

Germline assignment: CDR1 MDHEN and CDR2 SYDVKM. The V and J ends lost 4 bases and 8 bases respectively, with 11 bases between them. This CDR3 is built from 12 residues. V usage is TRBV28 and J usage is TRBJ1-2, with no clear D. This clonotype was obtained from a man between 70 and 80 years old with acute or convalescent COVID-19. The specimen sequenced was peripheral blood. The DNA for the CDR3 is TGTGCCAGCAGTTCCGAGGCTCGGGGCTACACCTTC. Translation gives CASSSEARGYTF.